Listed below are T cell receptor beta chains from one sample, sequenced in a study of T-cell reconstitution after alpha-beta-depleted transplantation in children. One entry per CDR3 protein results from TCRdb running MiXCR on the PCR reads. Of around 490,000 distinct CDR3 sequences detected, around 10% appear once; the ten largest clones hold 12% to 15%. Sequenced here: PBMCs, mostly from graft donor cells, sampled 180 days after TCRalphabeta/CD19-depleted stem cell transplant. The receptors originated from a female patient between 2 and 15 years old who had a stem cell transplant for aplastic anemia, so the T cells may come from the graft donor. Both conserved end residues are part of each CDR3.

TRBV7-2	TRBJ1-2	CASSPTVRDYGYTF
TRBV10-3	TRBJ2-7	CAISDLAYEQYF
TRBV20-1	TRBJ1-1	CSATHRDKAFF
TRBV12-3/TRBV12-4	TRBJ2-1	CASSPDWLLYNEQFF
TRBV4-1	TRBJ1-3	CASSQEGRAVGNTIYF
TRBV15	TRBJ1-6	CATSRDRRGQDNSPLHF
TRBV12-3/TRBV12-4	TRBJ2-7	CASSPYRGAYEQYF
TRBV7-2	TRBJ1-1	CAARGQEDREAFF
TRBV20-1	TRBJ2-5	CSARPSRTSGIVQTQYF
TRBV4-3	TRBJ2-6	CASSHRGGGQGDSGANVLTF
TRBV29-1	TRBJ1-2	CSVITRGAGYGYTF
TRBV12-3/TRBV12-4	TRBJ2-7	CASSLEGPGAEDEQYF
TRBV5-1	TRBJ2-1	CASSLDSGHEQFF
TRBV11-3	TRBJ2-6	CASSLVGPFLSGANVLTF
TRBV12-3/TRBV12-4	TRBJ2-1	CASSLVRGSGRQSSISYNEQFF
TRBV27	TRBJ2-1	CASSQLAGNNEQFF